Presented here are 7 T cell receptor beta chains from one specimen sequenced in a study of metastatic and nonmetastatic thyroid tumors. Treatment of any kind had been given to no patient before thyroid surgery. TCRdb redid the clone calls on the PCR reads using MiXCR. Of 35,000 to 45,000 clones listed, 28% are singletons. Sequencing was done on a sample of blood. The receptor source for this set is a male donor with papillary thyroid cancer or a benign thyroid nodule (not recorded which). Some clones in this sample may be carry-over from other donors' samples.

This clone ranks as medium-sized. The chain employs TRBV11-2 and TRBJ2-7; 9 bases align to TRBD2. Trimming at V came to 5 bases and at J to 7 bases, leaving 6 bases not matched to a gene. Germline V gene sequence: CDR1 SGHAT, CDR2 FQNNGV. CDR3 size: 13 residues. CDR3 sequence: CASSQGTSFEQYF. The CDR3 coding sequence is TGTGCCAGCAGCCAGGGGACTAGCTTTGAGCAGTACTTC.

This clone occurred a few times. The chain couples TRBV20-1 to TRBJ2-7; TRBD2 agrees at 8 bases. The trim removed 5 bases at V and 4 bases at J, leaving 7 bases unmatched. CDR1 DFQATT and CDR2 SNEGSKA come from the germline V gene (reference sequence). This CDR3 has 13 residues. CDR3 in DNA: TGCAGTGCTGAAGGGGGACTAGTGTACGAGCAGTACTTC. This translates into CSAEGGLVYEQYF.

This clone appeared a few times. J is TRBJ2-3 and V is TRBV6-2 or TRBV6-3, with TRBD1 identical over 10 bases. Germline values: CDR1 MNHEY, CDR2 SVGEGT. Trimming took 2 bases from V and 5 from J; bases not matched to a gene: 4. This CDR3 is built from 15 residues. CDR3 sequence reads: CASSYDRGLEDTQYF. CDR3 DNA: TGTGCCAGCAGTTACGACAGGGGGCTTGAAGATACGCAGTATTTT.

The sample holds a few counts of this clone. The chain's CDR3 is CASSEVHPYEQYF. CDR3 coding DNA: TGTGCCAGCAGTGAAGTTCATCCCTACGAGCAGTACTTC. The rearrangement links TRBV6-1 to TRBJ2-7; no firm D call. The CDR3 consists of 13 residues. Germline lookup yields CDR1 MNHNS and CDR2 SASEGT. The V gene lost 1 base and the J gene lost 2 bases, with 6 bases spanning the gap.

This clone was detected many times. V and J are TRBV14 and TRBJ2-3; D not resolved. Germline CDR1 is SGHDN and CDR2 is FVKESK. V shed 0 bases and J shed 9 bases, with 10 bases lying between them. CDR3 length: 13 residues. This CDR3 is CASSQELRFTQYF. DNA of the CDR3: TGTGCCAGCAGCCAAGAACTGCGCTTCACGCAGTATTTT.

Ten or more counts support this clone. The chain recombines TRBV28 with TRBJ2-5; a possible D gene is TRBD1 (6 bases). Trimming shortened V by 7 bases and J by 4 bases, and 13 bases separated the two germline ends. This CDR3 spans 13 amino acids. Looked up from germline, CDR1 is MDHEN and CDR2 is SYDVKM. CDR3 loop: CASTSQGPETQYF. Written as DNA, the CDR3 is TGTGCCAGCACCTCACAGGGTCCAGAGACCCAGTACTTC.

Ten or more counts support this clone. The CDR3 sequence is CATTDRASGANVLTF. For the CDR3, the DNA is TGTGCCACCACTGACAGGGCCTCTGGGGCCAACGTCCTGACTTTC. V is TRBV15 and J is TRBJ2-6, with TRBD1 matching over 7 bases. In germline, CDR1 is LNHNV, CDR2 YYDKDF (reference sequence). This CDR3 has 15 amino acids. The J segment lost 0 bases and the V segment lost 7 bases, leaving 3 bases of the junction unmatched.